This T cell receptor beta chain was found in a study of T cell responses to AZD1222 COVID-19 vaccine. General study points: Repertoire collection took place solely once the T cell response had peaked. Elevations in Spike-specific TCR breadth and depth followed administration of two AZD1222 doses. Seropositive status at baseline applied to only a handful of AZD1222 recipients.

Measured with immunoSEQ multiplex PCR; TCRdb has only the in-frame clones, and not every one. This sample has 150,000 to 200,000 clones, with less than 95% found just once. V was trimmed by 4 bases and J by 1 base, leaving 8 bases between them. The CDR3 consists of 14 residues. CDR1 is LGHDT and CDR2 is YNNKEL in the germline V gene (reference sequence). Turning to this clone: Its antigen is currently unknown.

The genes are TRBV3-1 (or the pseudogene TRBV3-2) and TRBJ1-5; D ambiguous. The sample in question was peripheral blood, obtained on day 0 of AZD1222 vaccination. The sequence came from an adult in good health. The CDR3: CASSPQSSNQPQHF. The CDR3 DNA reads as TGTGCCAGCAGCCCCCAGTCCAGCAATCAGCCCCAGCATTTT.